This passage covers 30 T cell receptor beta chains from one sample sequenced in a study of CXCR4 blockade with PD-1 therapy in pancreatic cancer. Method: immunoSEQ multiplex PCR; TCRdb's copy keeps in-frame clones and lacks some. Of 3,200 or so clones listed, about 50% are singletons. Sequenced material: tumor tissue. These receptors originate from a human donor with pancreatic ductal adenocarcinoma.

The chain recombines TRBV18 with TRBJ1-1; D not certain. The germline V and J ends were trimmed by 3 bases and 1 base, with 12 bases remaining between them. This CDR3 is 15 amino acids long. CDR1 is KGHSH and CDR2 is LQKENI in the germline V gene. The CDR3 nucleotides are TGTGCCAGCTCACCGACCGGACTCAAGAACACTGAAGCTTTCTTT. This codes for CASSPTGLKNTEAFF.

The rearrangement uses TRBV18 and TRBJ2-1; D unresolved. The CDR3 extends over 18 amino acids. V shed 3 bases and J shed 2 bases, with 20 bases lying between them. Germline V CDR1 and CDR2: KGHSH, LQKENI. As DNA, the CDR3 is TGTGCCAGCTCACCTCCGCTCCCCCGGGCTGCTACCTACAATGAGCAGTTCTTC. It specifies CASSPPLPRAATYNEQFF.

This clone was observed a few times. The rearrangement uses TRBV11-3 and TRBJ2-5, with 14 positions matching TRBD2. V shed 4 bases and J 2 bases; nucleotides not matched to a gene: 6. CDR3 length: 17 residues. Germline-derived CDR1 and CDR2 are SGHNT and YENEEA. The CDR3 DNA is TGTGCCAGCAGCTGGACTAGCGGGAGGAGTAGTCAAGAGACCCAGTACTTC. This sequence encodes CASSWTSGRSSQETQYF.

The V and J genes are TRBV28 and TRBJ1-3, with D maybe TRBD1 (6 bases). V lost 10 bases and J 7 bases, leaving 14 bases between the germline ends. The CDR3 is 12 residues long. From germline, CDR1 is MDHEN and CDR2 SYDVKM. The CDR3 DNA reads TGTGCCACTTCTACAGGGTGGAACACCATATATTTT. It translates to CATSTGWNTIYF.

This sequence joins TRBV18 and TRBJ1-2; TRBD1 agrees at 7 bases. Per germline, CDR1 KGHSH and CDR2 LQKENI. Unmatched junction bases numbered 4, after V lost 3 bases and J lost 6 bases. The CDR3 extends over 13 amino acids. The CDR3 nucleotides read TGTGCCAGCTCACCTGACAGGGAGGATGGCTACACCTTC. Amino acids: CASSPDREDGYTF.

This clone is medium-sized. The rearrangement joins TRBV2 to TRBJ2-6, with no clear D. In germline, CDR1 is SNHLY, CDR2 FYNNEI. The germline V and J ends were trimmed by 6 bases and 3 bases, with 9 bases remaining between them. This CDR3 contains 14 residues. The CDR3 is CASSPSLGANVLTF. The DNA for the CDR3 is TGTGCCAGCAGCCCCTCTCTTGGGGCCAACGTCCTGACTTTC.

The chain carries TRBV29-1 and TRBJ2-3; tentatively, D is TRBD2 (7 bases). Germline values: CDR1 SQVTM, CDR2 ANQGSEA. This CDR3 comprises 16 residues. V lost 2 bases and J 4 bases, leaving 19 bases between the germline ends. This CDR3 is CSVESPKGGGPDTQYF. The CDR3 DNA follows: TGCAGCGTTGAATCCCCTAAAGGCGGGGGCCCAGATACGCAGTATTTT.

There are a few counts of this clone. The chain employs TRBV29-1 and TRBJ1-1; no clear D gene. Germline-derived CDR1 and CDR2 are SQVTM and ANQGSEA. Trimming shortened V by 5 bases and J by 1 base, and 8 bases separated the two germline ends. The CDR3 sequence is 12 residues long. This CDR3 reads CSVLLTNTEAFF. CDR3 in DNA: TGCAGCGTTCTCCTTACGAACACTGAAGCTTTCTTT. Complete variable domain (other parts from reference TRBV29-1 and TRBJ1-1): SAVISQKPSRDICQRGTSLTIQCQVDSQVTMMFWYRQQPGQSLTLIATANQGSEATYESGFVIDKFPISRPNLTFSTLTVSNMSPEDSSIYLCSVLLTNTEAFFGQGTRLTVV.

The chain couples TRBV15 to TRBJ1-1; 8 nucleotides match TRBD1. The CDR3 length is 16 residues. Per germline, CDR1 LNHNV and CDR2 YYDKDF (reference sequence). V lost 0 bases and J lost 0; bases outside the gene matches: 3. CDR3 DNA sequence: TGTGCCACCAGCAGAGATCAGGGGGCTTTGAACACTGAAGCTTTCTTT. This encodes CATSRDQGALNTEAFF.

The table lists this clone with a few counts. The chain combines TRBV15 with TRBJ2-7, with 10 bases lining up with TRBD2. The CDR3 contains 16 residues. Germline values: CDR1 LNHNV, CDR2 YYDKDF (reference sequence). V was pared by 0 bases and J by 1 base, with 3 bases of the junction left unmatched. For the CDR3, the DNA is TGTGCCACCAGCAGAGATCTAGCGGGAGCTTCCTACGAGCAGTACTTC. The encoded protein is CATSRDLAGASYEQYF. Full variable domain (remainder filled in from reference TRBV15 and TRBJ2-7): DAMVIQNPRYQVTQFGKPVTLSCSQTLNHNVMYWYQQKSSQAPKLLFHYYDKDFNNEADTPDNFQSRRPNTSFCFLDIRSPGLGDTAMYLCATSRDLAGASYEQYFGPGTRLTVT.

The count of this clone is one. The chain couples TRBV19 to TRBJ2-7; D is unresolved. There are 15 residues in the CDR3. V lost 1 base, J lost 0 bases, and 10 bases lay in between. CDR1 and CDR2 (germline): LNHDA, SQIVND (reference sequence). The CDR3 bases are TGTGCCAGTAGTATAGGTGCAGGAAGCTCCTACGAGCAGTACTTC. Protein: CASSIGAGSSYEQYF.

V gene TRBV30 combines with J gene TRBJ2-7; no firm D call. Between the trimmed V and J ends, which lost 2 bases and 7 bases, there was a span of 12 bases. This CDR3 has 12 amino acids. The germline V gene has CDR1 GTSNPN and CDR2 SVGIG (reference sequence). As DNA, the CDR3 is TGTGCCTGGAGTAGAAGGGCATGGGAGCAGTACTTC. Protein product: CAWSRRAWEQYF.

This chain links TRBV30 with TRBJ2-5, with D possibly matching TRBD2 (5 bases). There are 14 residues in the CDR3. Trimming left V 5 bases short and J 2 bases short, with 15 bases between. The germline V gene has CDR1 GTSNPN and CDR2 SVGIG (reference sequence). The CDR3 DNA follows: TGTGCCTGGGGGGATGGAGGTACACAAGAGACCCAGTACTTC. It encodes CAWGDGGTQETQYF.

The genes are TRBV9 and TRBJ2-1; 9 bases agree with TRBD2. Germline lookup yields CDR1 SGDLS and CDR2 YYNGEE. Trimming took 5 bases from V and 12 from J; bases not matched to a gene: 18. The CDR3 has 16 amino acids. Here the CDR3 DNA reads TGTGCCAGCAGTAGATCCCCACTAGCGGGCACGGGCTGGCAGTTCTTC. Translation gives CASSRSPLAGTGWQFF. Using reference TRBV9 and TRBJ2-1 for the parts outside the CDR3, the full variable domain is DSGVTQTPKHLITATGQRVTLRCSPRSGDLSVYWYQQSLDQGLQFLIQYYNGEERAKGNILERFSAQQFPDLHSELNLSSLELGDSALYFCASSRSPLAGTGWQFFGPGTRLTVL.

This clone was seen a few times. J is TRBJ1-1 and V is TRBV11-3, with unresolved D. With 2 bases removed from V and 4 bases from J, the gap between germline ends came to 14 bases. Germline V lookup: CDR1 SGHNT, CDR2 YENEEA. The CDR3 sequence is 15 residues long. The DNA for the CDR3 is TGTGCCAGCAGCTTAAGCGGGCATAGCAGCACTGAAGCTTTCTTT. Translating it yields CASSLSGHSSTEAFF.

The chain uses TRBV23-1 and TRBJ1-3; D ambiguous. TRBV23-1 qualifies as an ORF whose function is uncertain. The CDR3 spans 14 residues. Between the trimmed V and J ends, which lost 6 bases and 2 bases, there was a span of 11 bases. The CDR3 sequence: CASSLSTAGNTIYF. Written as DNA, the CDR3 is TGCGCCAGCAGCTTGTCGACGGCTGGAAACACCATATATTTT.

By proportion, this clone is medium-sized. The chain links TRBV6-8 to TRBJ1-4, with TRBD1 as a possible D gene (5 bases). The CDR3 runs to 15 residues. Germline V lookup: CDR1 MNHGY, CDR2 SAAAGT. The ends were cut back, 6 bases at V and 2 bases at J, with 13 bases in the middle. The CDR3: CASSDWGGTNEKLFF. The DNA of the CDR3 is TGTGCCAGCAGCGATTGGGGGGGTACTAATGAAAAACTGTTTTTT.

The chain links TRBV18 to TRBJ2-5; 7 positions agree with TRBD1. This CDR3 region has 14 residues. CDR1 and CDR2 (germline): KGHSH, LQKENI. Unmatched junction bases numbered 6, after V lost 3 bases and J lost 5 bases. The CDR3 loop is CASSPGTAWETQYF. CDR3 nucleotides: TGTGCCAGCTCACCTGGGACAGCCTGGGAGACCCAGTACTTC. The full variable domain, its missing parts supplied by reference TRBV18 and TRBJ2-5, is NAGVMQNPRHLVRRRGQEARLRCSPMKGHSHVYWYRQLPEEGLKFMVYLQKENIIDESGMPKERFSAEFPKEGPSILRIQQVVRGDSAAYFCASSPGTAWETQYFGPGTRLLVL.

The genes are TRBV5-1 and TRBJ2-7, with TRBD1 matching over 7 bases. The V segment lost 3 bases and the J segment 3 bases; nucleotides outside the gene matches: 6. Germline loops: CDR1 SGHRS, CDR2 YFSETQ. The CDR3 is 14 amino acids. The CDR3 loop reads CASSSDRSYYEQYF. The CDR3 nucleotides are TGCGCCAGCAGCTCGGACAGGTCTTACTACGAGCAGTACTTC.

V usage is TRBV27 and J usage is TRBJ1-1, with no clear D. The germline V and J ends were trimmed by 2 bases and 4 bases, with 14 bases remaining between them. The CDR3 length is 15 residues. From germline, CDR1 is MNHEY and CDR2 SMNVEV (reference sequence). The CDR3 reads CASSLMGMWSTEAFF. The CDR3 region has the DNA TGTGCCAGCAGTTTAATGGGGATGTGGAGCACTGAAGCTTTCTTT.

V is TRBV18 and J is TRBJ2-5, with D perhaps matching TRBD1 (6 bases). The CDR3 sequence is 12 residues long. Germline assignment: CDR1 KGHSH and CDR2 LQKENI. V lost 6 bases and J 2 bases, leaving 7 bases between the germline ends. This CDR3 reads CASSGTQETQYF. CDR3 in DNA: TGTGCCAGCTCCGGGACACAAGAGACCCAGTACTTC.

The V and J genes are TRBV19 and TRBJ1-5; D is ambiguous. The CDR3 sequence is 14 residues long. The V and J ends lost 7 bases and 11 bases respectively, with 21 bases between them. The germline V gene encodes CDR1 LNHDA and CDR2 SQIVND (reference sequence). The DNA of the CDR3 is TGTGCCAGTACTCCGGAGGATGCGGGTTGGTCCCAGCATTTT. Amino acids: CASTPEDAGWSQHF.

The chain joins TRBV30 to TRBJ1-3, with D unresolved. CDR3 length equals 15 residues. The germline V and J ends were trimmed by 1 base and 4 bases, with 14 bases remaining between them. Looked up from germline, CDR1 is GTSNPN and CDR2 is SVGIG (reference sequence). CDR3: CAWSGGRRQGNTIYF. In nucleotides, the CDR3 is TGTGCCTGGAGTGGAGGGAGACGCCAAGGAAACACCATATATTTT.

V usage is TRBV19 and J usage is TRBJ2-7, with 7 nucleotides matching TRBD1. With V trimmed by 6 bases and J by 8 bases, 4 bases remained unmatched. The CDR3 extends over 11 amino acids. Germline-derived CDR1 and CDR2 are LNHDA and SQIVND (reference sequence). CDR3 region: CASSWDRQQYF. Written as DNA, the CDR3 is TGTGCCAGTAGCTGGGACAGACAGCAGTACTTC.

V usage is TRBV6-8 and J usage is TRBJ2-5; TRBD1 matches 8 bases. Germline-derived CDR1 and CDR2 are MNHGY and SAAAGT. This CDR3 is built from 13 residues. V lost 6 bases and J lost 5; bases outside the gene matches: 5. The CDR3 is CASSSGGWETQYF. DNA of the CDR3: TGTGCCAGCAGCTCAGGGGGCTGGGAGACCCAGTACTTC.

The table lists this clone with a few counts. The chain links TRBV6-8 to TRBJ2-2; D gene ambiguous. Germline V gene sequence: CDR1 MNHGY, CDR2 SAAAGT. V was clipped by 0 bases and J by 1 base, with 3 bases between them. CDR3 length equals 14 residues. The CDR3 region is CASSYSGNTGELFF. CDR3 sequence (DNA): TGTGCCAGCAGTTACTCGGGGAACACCGGGGAGCTGTTTTTT.

V and J are TRBV11-3 and TRBJ2-1; 8 bases map to TRBD2. V lost 3 bases to trimming and J lost 4 bases; unmatched junction nucleotides: 2. Germline CDR1 and CDR2: SGHNT and YENEEA. CDR3 length equals 14 residues. The CDR3 reads CASSFREGYNEQFF. For the CDR3, the DNA is TGTGCCAGCAGCTTCCGGGAGGGTTACAATGAGCAGTTCTTC.

The chain links TRBV19 to TRBJ1-2, with D unclear. The CDR3 runs to 13 residues. The germline CDR1 and CDR2 sequences are LNHDA and SQIVND (reference sequence). Trimming shortened V by 3 bases and J by 3 bases, and 8 bases separated the two germline ends. This chain's CDR3 is CASSISNYYGYTF. The CDR3 region has the DNA TGTGCCAGTAGTATCTCGAATTACTATGGCTACACCTTC.

The rearrangement uses TRBV30 and TRBJ2-3, with D hard to call. The CDR3 length is 11 residues. Germline values: CDR1 GTSNPN, CDR2 SVGIG (reference sequence). Trimming left V 5 bases short and J 7 bases short, with 10 bases between. This CDR3 is CAWGWGNTQYF. CDR3 in DNA: TGTGCCTGGGGTTGGGGAAATACGCAGTATTTT.

V usage is TRBV28 and J usage is TRBJ1-3; D ambiguous. Per germline, CDR1 MDHEN and CDR2 SYDVKM. The CDR3 is 13 residues long. Trimming stripped 7 bases from V and 1 base from J, with 8 bases between. The CDR3 sequence: CASMDGSGNTIYF. CDR3 nucleotide sequence: TGTGCCAGCATGGATGGGTCTGGAAACACCATATATTTT.